This T cell receptor beta chain was documented in a study of CD4 T cells in relation to SARS-CoV-2 and coronaviruses. CD4+ T cells from unexposed donors were obtained before the COVID-19 pandemic (2011-2018). Isolation of CD4+ T cells took place after less than 11 days in culture. This clone appeared a few times. No antigen is known for it. The repertoire was sequenced with immunoSEQ multiplex PCR; TCRdb's copy has only in-frame clones and lacks some. The sample has roughly 30,000 clones, 74% seen once. The CDR3 has 14 amino acids. The V and J ends lost 1 base and 1 base respectively, with 8 bases between them. The germline V gene has CDR1 MGHRA and CDR2 YSYEKL.

The TCR comes from a human donor in good health. Sample: CD4+ T cells from PBMCs, cultured in vitro. The J gene is TRBJ2-7, the V gene TRBV4-1; no firm D call. CDR3 sequence reads: CASSQGAVSYEQYF. Written as DNA, the CDR3 is TGCGCCAGCAGCCAAGGTGCGGTATCCTACGAGCAGTACTTC.